These 5 T cell receptor beta chains were all obtained from the same sample, sequenced in a study of cytomegalovirus exposure and HLA in healthy donors. A multiplex PCR was run with 60 Vbeta primers and 13 Jbeta primers. Profiling relied on immunoSEQ multiplex PCR, and the TCRdb table lists in-frame clones only, not all of them. The data show 150,000 to 200,000 clones, around 80% seen once. The sequenced sample was PBMCs. The receptors here all came from a woman under 30 in good health and CMV-seropositive.

This rearrangement joins TRBV27 to TRBJ2-1; TRBD1 agrees at 10 bases. The CDR3 is 21 residues long. The V segment lost 6 bases and the J segment 3 bases; nucleotides outside the gene matches: 23. Germline assignment: CDR1 MNHEY and CDR2 SMNVEV (reference sequence). This CDR3 is CASRRREASNFRDRGYNEQFF. The CDR3 DNA follows: TGTGCCAGCAGAAGAAGGGAGGCCAGCAATTTCCGGGACAGGGGCTACAATGAGCAGTTCTTC.

V usage is TRBV28 and J usage is TRBJ2-1; D is ambiguous. CDR1 MDHEN and CDR2 SYDVKM come from the germline V gene. Trimming removed 4 bases from V and 2 bases from J, with 21 bases in between. The CDR3 length is 18 residues. CDR3 residues: CASSSTVYFFGTYNEQFF. CDR3 DNA: TGTGCCAGCAGTTCCACAGTGTATTTCTTCGGTACCTACAATGAGCAGTTCTTC.

The gene calls are TRBV5-1 and TRBJ1-1; TRBD1 agrees at 11 bases. This CDR3 has 14 residues. The germline V gene encodes CDR1 SGHRS and CDR2 YFSETQ. J lost 4 bases, V lost 5 bases, and 4 bases had no gene match. Written as DNA, the CDR3 is TGCGCCAGCAGGGTGGGGACAGGGGGCACTGAAGCTTTCTTT. Protein sequence: CASRVGTGGTEAFF.

The rearrangement uses TRBV19 and TRBJ2-7, with 8 bases matching TRBD2. CDR1 is LNHDA, CDR2 SQIVND, per germline (reference sequence). The junction had 12 bases not matched to a gene; V was cut back by 3 bases and J by 2 bases. The CDR3 length is 17 residues. The CDR3 nucleotides read TGTGCCAGTAGTATGTCGTTTAGCGGGGCCCCTCCCTACGAGCAGTACTTC. Amino acids: CASSMSFSGAPPYEQYF.

This clone was detected only a few times. The chain links TRBV30 to TRBJ2-3; D not certain. With 2 bases removed from V and 2 bases from J, the gap between germline ends came to 5 bases. Germline CDR1 GTSNPN, CDR2 SVGIG (reference sequence). This CDR3 comprises 12 residues. CDR3 amino acids: CAWSPNTDTQYF. The CDR3 DNA reads as TGTGCCTGGAGTCCCAACACAGATACGCAGTATTTT.